This TCR beta chain is from a study of coeliac disease (dated 2022 in TCRdb). About the investigation overall: Each coeliac patient was placed into one of three groups: newly diagnosed active disease, refractory coeliac disease type I, or disease controlled by a gluten-free diet. Because high-resolution HLA typing was not available, biased TRBV7-2 usage was queried as a proof of principle. Next-generation sequencing of rearranged TRB and TRG CDR3 regions was used on small intestinal lymphocyte fractions taken from coeliac and non-coeliac patients. The study was aimed at characterising TR repertoires of small intestinal T cells in active, refractory type I and gluten-free-diet-treated coeliac disease. A total of some 30 patients took part in the full study: about 22 had serologically confirmed coeliac disease and 8 were controls with non-small intestinal disorders. TRB sequencing worked for samples from 26 to 35 subjects, and these included around 25 paired bulk unsorted intraepithelial and lamina propria cell samples.

Aliquots of 500,000 cells were frozen in DMSO/FBS in liquid nitrogen, and one aliquot per fraction was used for sequencing. Endoscopy and small intestinal biopsy were performed in all 30 or so patients in the study. Lamina propria cells were released by collagenase digestion of the biopsy tissue remaining after intraepithelial cell isolation. The Qiagen DNeasy blood extraction kit was used to extract genomic DNA from the frozen unsorted cell fractions. CDR1 and CDR2, looked up from the germline V gene, are SGHVS and FNYEAQ. The cysteine opens and the phenylalanine closes a CDR3 of 14 amino acids. Just CDR3 DNA is preserved here, 42 bases in frame from base 1. Trimming takes 1 base from V and 5 bases from J, and the germline ends sit 12 bases apart. About this clone: Its binding antigen is unknown. Base quality data are lacking; no much larger clone is found one base away.

General conclusions and limits of the study: The separation of intraepithelial from lamina propria cells did not yield high-purity fractions, so cross-contamination between compartments was possible. TRB repertoires were largely private; most amino acid sequences were unique to one sample, and V-gene usage did not differ significantly by disease group. Compared with controls, active coeliac intraepithelial and lamina propria samples had TRB and TRG repertoires of lower clonality, which suggests that diverse T cells were recruited. Published gliadin-specific TRB sequences turned up in about 50% of the 18 coeliac lamina propria samples, compared with only 1 of 6 controls. In the authors' view, the approach was unsuitable for unbiased detection of gliadin-specific T cells, since gliadin-specific T cells are scarce and rarely shared between patients.

Libraries were built with the immunoSEQ multiplex PCR assay. The TR loci underwent multiplexed PCR amplification, with J gene segments targeted by reverse primers and V gene segments targeted by forward primers. Amplified CDR3 regions were sequenced on the Illumina HiSeq System. As for how the authors treated the data: A nearest-neighbour algorithm merged closely related reads to remove PCR and sequencing errors and collapse data into unique sequences. Two measures summarised the repertoires: clonality, and T cell density, defined as TR molecules per amount of genomic DNA input. Public TRs were defined as CDR3 amino acid sequences in at least 80% of unsorted samples, then tested for differential abundance between coeliac and control samples. Every lamina propria sample was searched for matches to a list of about 200 published gliadin-specific TRB sequences. Disease-group differences in clonality and density were tested with Kruskal-Wallis tests followed by Dunn post-tests. TCRdb carries this immuneACCESS record with in-frame sequences only. Its versions omit some clonotypes, under half of them owing to an unresolved V gene in the studies checked, with the rest unexplained. The V and J calls and the clone size are those of that table, but D and trimming were determined from the DNA. The sample table holds roughly 7,300 clones, of which roughly 60% were seen once. Roughly 3% of the sample is in the top ten clones.

The sequence links TRBV7-6 to TRBJ2-7; TRBD1 could be the D gene, as 5 bases match. This sequence originates from a woman aged 60-70 years with active celiac disease. The sequencing sample was made of lamina propria lymphocytes from the gut. According to the study, the label for this sample's cell subset or site signals: lamina propria cell (LPC) fraction of small intestinal biopsy. CDR3 sequence: CASSLGPRVHEQYF. The nucleotide sequence is TGTGCCAGCAGCTTAGGTCCCAGGGTCCACGAGCAGTACTTC.